Listed below are T cell receptor beta chains from one sample, sequenced in a study of CD8 T cells in ankylosing spondylitis. TCRdb itself ran the 5' RACE reads through MiXCR, one entry per CDR3 protein. The sample records a few hundred thousand distinct CDR3 sequences, around 21% being singletons. Input material: blood, either unsorted or a sorted T cell fraction (not recorded which). The receptors stem from a female donor with ankylosing spondylitis or in good health (not recorded which). Both conserved end residues are part of each CDR3. The D gene is left open where the match is weak.

j_call d_call cdr3_length v_call cdr3_aa
TRBJ2-5 - 12 TRBV10-3 CAISDSAKTQYF
TRBJ2-3 - 16 TRBV11-2 CASTSLPRQAADTQYF
TRBJ2-3 TRBD2 16 TRBV6-5 CASSYASGRGRDTQYF
TRBJ2-7 - 16 TRBV5-1 CASSLESGLAIHEQYF
TRBJ1-5 TRBD1 15 TRBV7-2 CASSPTGVGYEPQHF
TRBJ2-5 - 15 TRBV4-3 CASSPRLGRGETQYF
TRBJ2-7 - 13 TRBV6-6 CASSYSGIYEQYF
TRBJ2-7 - 13 TRBV12-3/TRBV12-4 CASSLAGLGEQYF
TRBJ2-7 - 16 TRBV25-1 CATSGGVVKRGYEQYF
TRBJ2-3 - 14 TRBV12-3/TRBV12-4 CASSSSGGPDTQYF
TRBJ2-2 - 15 TRBV7-2 CASSLDRANTGELFF
TRBJ1-1 - 16 TRBV3-1 CASSQEGWGRDTEAFF
TRBJ2-1 TRBD2 19 TRBV20-1 CSAHTRLAGGPSSYNEQFF
TRBJ2-3 - 19 TRBV25-1 CASSEWGTGVWGDPDTQYF
TRBJ2-7 TRBD1 14 TRBV29-1 CSVDLGQGANEQYF
TRBJ2-7 TRBD2 15 TRBV15 CATSREPSGTYEQYF
TRBJ2-5 TRBD2 14 TRBV20-1 CSADIAGGGETQYF
TRBJ1-2 - 13 TRBV3-1 CASSPTTNYGYTF
TRBJ2-5 TRBD2 14 TRBV9 CASSPSGREETQYF
TRBJ2-2 TRBD1 16 TRBV4-3 CASSQDLQGASGELFF